The clone carrying this TCR beta chain has a count of ten or more. What it binds is not known. Read sequence stops 3 residues before the CDR3 end, and the germline J gene provides the missing end. Clones were read by immunoSEQ multiplex PCR, and TCRdb kept only the in-frame ones, dropping some. The sample holds approximately 38,000 clones, and no clone turns up only once. This sample stems from a study of T cell clonality in common variable immunodeficiency. Study-level points and caveats: Fewer TCRbeta clones were shared among CVID subjects than controls. Reportedly, TCR beta sequences from common variable immunodeficiency showed fewer deletions and N-nucleotide insertions.

This CDR3 is 13 amino acids long. V lost 2 bases and J lost 5, with 12 bases in between. In germline, CDR1 is SQVTM, CDR2 ANQGSEA. The CVID group had more than 12 females and 25 to 35 males, mean age around 40. For at least one year, all CVID subjects received replacement immunoglobulin. The origin of this receptor is a human donor with common variable immunodeficiency. The chain uses TRBV29-1 and TRBJ2-5; D is possibly TRBD2 (5 bases). Sequenced input: peripheral blood mononuclear cells. The sequenced part of the CDR3 DNA is TGCAGCGTTGAACCCCTAGCTGTCGAGACC. Translated: CSVEPLAVET. The CDR3 reads in full as CSVEPLAVETQYF. Full variable domain (remainder filled in from reference TRBV29-1 and TRBJ2-5): SAVISQKPSRDICQRGTSLTIQCQVDSQVTMMFWYRQQPGQSLTLIATANQGSEATYESGFVIDKFPISRPNLTFSTLTVSNMSPEDSSIYLCSVEPLAVETQYFGPGTRLLVL.